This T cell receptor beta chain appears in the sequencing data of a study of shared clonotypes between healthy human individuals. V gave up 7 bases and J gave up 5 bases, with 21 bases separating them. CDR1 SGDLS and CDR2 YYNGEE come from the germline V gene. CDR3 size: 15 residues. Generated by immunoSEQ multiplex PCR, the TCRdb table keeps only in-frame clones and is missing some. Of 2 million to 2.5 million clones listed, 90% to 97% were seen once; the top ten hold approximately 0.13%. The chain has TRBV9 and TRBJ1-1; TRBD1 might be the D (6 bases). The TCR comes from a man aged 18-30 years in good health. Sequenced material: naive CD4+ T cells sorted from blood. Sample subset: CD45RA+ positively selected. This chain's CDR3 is CASDPGTGKVTEAFF. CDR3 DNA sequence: TGTGCCAGCGACCCCGGAACAGGGAAGGTTACTGAAGCTTTCTTT.